This T cell receptor beta chain was sequenced during a study of CD8+CD57+ T cells in acquired aplastic anemia. Study at large: The sorted CD4+ and CD8+ cells yielded an average around 3.4 ug of DNA. Findings and limits, study-wide: Roughly 28 was the count of CD8+ CDR3 sequences that patients shared with controls.

Patients sequenced had flow cytometry evidence of CD8+CD57+ cell expansion. Each patient had severe acquired aplastic anemia. Blood came from patients not yet given any therapy. Note on this clonotype: Its antigen is as yet unknown.

Germline CDR1 reads SNHLY; CDR2 reads FYNNEI. The CDR3 has 13 amino acids. The germline V and J ends were trimmed by 4 bases and 8 bases, with 14 bases remaining between them. TCR beta VDJ and CDR3 profiling used genomic DNA as template. A single record per CDR3 protein comes from TCRdb applying MiXCR to the reads. The top ten hold around 1.3% of the sample, which has under 350,000 distinct CDR3 sequences, under 60% seen once. The source material was sorted CD4+, CD8+, or CD8+CD57+ T cells (not recorded which) from PBMCs. This sequence was found in a human donor with aplastic anemia. The chain has TRBV2 and TRBJ1-2; D uncertain. The CDR3 loop reads CASSGGPARGYTF. In DNA, the CDR3 is TGTGCCAGCAGTGGAGGTCCCGCGAGGGGCTACACCTTC.